Listed here are 26 T cell receptor beta chains from one sample, sequenced in a study of spatial heterogeneity in lung cancer. Time point: sample taken at primary tumor resection. The input material, whole RNA from tumor, nontumor lung or frozen PBMC, was sequenced unsorted. TCRdb re-analysed the 5' RACE reads in MiXCR, keeping a single row per CDR3 protein. Here the sample spans some 11,000 distinct CDR3 sequences, 6.2% being singletons. Sequenced material: normal lung tissue next to the tumor, taken at surgery. The receptors come from a male donor with early-stage non-small cell lung cancer.

This clonotype was recorded at least ten times. This beta chain lies outside the target of a library built for alpha chains; its clone size means little. This chain uses TRBV20-1 with TRBJ2-1; 8 positions agree with TRBD2. The germline V gene encodes CDR1 DFQATT and CDR2 SNEGSKA (reference sequence). The CDR3 loop spans 16 amino acids. CDR3 in DNA: TGCAGCCCTAGCGGGTCCGGGAGTGGGTCCTACAATGAGCAGTTCTTC. This codes for CSPSGSGSGSYNEQFF.

A remark on this clonotype: The library was designed around alpha chains, so this beta chain is a stray read whose abundance carries little weight. The rearrangement joins TRBV12-3 or TRBV12-4 to TRBJ2-2; TRBD2 agrees at 8 bases. V was clipped by 4 bases and J by 3 bases; unmatched bases: 4. The CDR3 is 15 amino acids. The CDR3 region is CASSSGTRDTGELFF. The CDR3 region has the DNA TGTGCCAGCAGTTCCGGGACTAGGGACACCGGGGAGCTGTTTTTT.

This clonotype showed up many times. With the library built for alpha chains, this beta chain is off target and its frequency is not meaningful. The rearrangement uses TRBV6-5 and TRBJ1-1; D is possibly TRBD1 (5 bases). CDR3 length: 14 residues. V shed 0 bases and J shed 3 bases, with 8 bases lying between them. Per the germline V gene, CDR1 is MNHEY and CDR2 is SVGAGI. The CDR3 region has the DNA TGTGCCAGCAGTTACTCGGCAGGGCACACTGAAGCTTTCTTT. This translates into CASSYSAGHTEAFF.

This clonotype is classed as medium-sized (0.01 to 0.1%). This beta chain is an off-target read within a library intended for alpha chains, so its frequency means little. V is TRBV12-3 or TRBV12-4 and J is TRBJ1-5; possible D gene TRBD1, 6 bases. Between the trimmed V and J ends, which lost 5 bases and 5 bases, there was a span of 13 bases. The CDR3 has 14 amino acids. The DNA for the CDR3 is TGTGCCAGCAGTCGTGGGAGGGGGGATCAGCCCCAGCATTTT. Protein product: CASSRGRGDQPQHF.

Many counts were recorded for this clonotype. The size of this beta chain means little, since it is a stray read in a library made for alpha chains. The CDR3 sequence: CASSIGDSETQYF. The CDR3 DNA reads TGTGCCAGTAGTATCGGGGATTCGGAGACCCAGTACTTC. This chain connects TRBV19 to TRBJ2-5; perhaps TRBD2 as D (5 bases). Trimming left V 3 bases short and J 5 bases short, with 10 bases between. The V gene's germline CDR1 is LNHDA and CDR2 SQIVND (reference sequence). CDR3 length: 13 amino acids.

This clonotype was detected many times. This beta chain is an off-target read within a library intended for alpha chains, so its frequency means little. V gene TRBV19 combines with J gene TRBJ1-5; D gene ambiguous. The V gene's germline CDR1 is LNHDA and CDR2 SQIVND (reference sequence). This CDR3 has 15 amino acids. The V end was cut by 1 base, the J end by 0 bases, with 7 bases between. The CDR3 region has the DNA TGTGCCAGTAGTATAGTTAGTAATAGCAATCAGCCCCAGCATTTT. It codes for CASSIVSNSNQPQHF.

This clonotype is termed medium-sized (0.01 to 0.1%). This beta chain lies outside the target of a library built for alpha chains; its clone size means little. The chain uses TRBV9 and TRBJ2-3, with a possible D match to TRBD2 (5 bases). Germline CDR1 reads SGDLS; CDR2 reads YYNGEE. V dropped 0 bases and J dropped 3 bases, with 8 bases sitting between them. CDR3 size: 14 residues. In DNA, the CDR3 is TGTGCCAGCAGCGTAGAACAGCGGACAGATACGCAGTATTTT. Translating gives CASSVEQRTDTQYF.

This clonotype was recorded many times. Being off target in a library aimed at alpha chains, this beta chain has a size of little meaning. The chain links TRBV12-3 or TRBV12-4 to TRBJ1-5, with a possible D match to TRBD1 (6 bases). This CDR3 comprises 13 residues. The V and J ends lost 5 bases and 7 bases respectively, with 12 bases between them. CDR3 amino acids: CASSPSTGQPQHF. In DNA form, the CDR3 reads TGTGCCAGCAGTCCGTCGACAGGCCAGCCCCAGCATTTT.

This clonotype showed up many times. This beta chain is an unintended read in a library built for alpha chains; its size means little. This chain uses TRBV25-1 with TRBJ2-1; 8 nucleotides agree with TRBD2. V lost 3 bases and J lost 6; bases outside the gene matches: 4. The CDR3 runs to 14 residues. CDR1 is MGHDK, CDR2 SYGVNS, per germline. This chain's CDR3 is CASSEGLGANEQFF. The CDR3, as DNA: TGTGCCAGCAGTGAGGGACTAGGGGCCAATGAGCAGTTCTTC. Based on the CDR3 plus reference TRBV25-1 and TRBJ2-1, the full variable domain is EADIYQTPRYLVIGTGKKITLECSQTMGHDKMYWYQQDPGMELHLIHYSYGVNSTEKGDLSSESTVSRIRTEHFPLTLESARPSHTSQYLCASSEGLGANEQFFGPGTRLTVL.

Remarks on this clonotype: This beta chain lies outside the target of a library built for alpha chains; its clone size means little. The V call is TRBV18, the J call TRBJ1-1; maybe TRBD1 (6 bases). This CDR3 is 13 amino acids long. CDR1 and CDR2 (germline): KGHSH, LQKENI. Trimming took 6 bases from V and 1 from J, leaving 9 bases between them. CDR3 loop: CASSWTENTEAFF. CDR3 coding DNA: TGTGCCAGCTCGTGGACAGAGAACACTGAAGCTTTCTTT.

This clonotype was recorded at least ten times. The library was designed around alpha chains, so this beta chain is a stray read whose abundance carries little weight. The CDR3 bases are TGCAGTGCCGAGAGGGGACTAGCGGACGAGCAGTACTTC. This translates into CSAERGLADEQYF. This chain uses TRBV20-1 with TRBJ2-7; 11 bases are shared with TRBD2. CDR1 is DFQATT, CDR2 SNEGSKA, per germline (reference sequence). V trimming: 6 bases; J trimming: 5 bases; junction bases outside the gene matches: 6. The CDR3 sequence is 13 residues long.

On this clonotype itself: This beta chain came through as a stray read in a library set up for alpha chains, and its size says little. The chain carries TRBV7-9 and TRBJ2-4; 10 positions agree with TRBD2. CDR1 and CDR2 from the germline V gene are SEHNR and FQNEAQ (reference sequence). The length of the CDR3 is 15 residues. After removal of 1 base from V and 5 bases from J, the junction contained 2 bases not matched to a gene. In DNA form, the CDR3 reads TGTGCCAGCAGCTTAGGGCTAGCGGGAGAAAACATTCAGTACTTC. Protein sequence: CASSLGLAGENIQYF.

This clonotype was recorded many times. Being off target in a library aimed at alpha chains, this beta chain has a size of little meaning. The chain is built from TRBV9 and TRBJ1-1; D not certain. The V and J ends lost 0 bases and 4 bases respectively, with 7 bases between them. This CDR3 is built from 13 residues. The germline V gene encodes CDR1 SGDLS and CDR2 YYNGEE. CDR3 coding DNA: TGTGCCAGCAGCGTAGATGTACTCACTGAAGCTTTCTTT. It is translated as CASSVDVLTEAFF.

Of note for this clonotype: A library made for alpha chains picked up this beta chain off target, so its size means little. The V call is TRBV12-3 or TRBV12-4, the J call TRBJ1-1, with D possibly matching TRBD1 (6 bases). The V end lost 5 bases, the J end lost 1 base, and 17 bases lay between the germline ends. This CDR3 comprises 16 residues. CDR3 in DNA: TGTGCCAGCAGTCCCCGAGGGGGACGGAGGAACACTGAAGCTTTCTTT. This codes for CASSPRGGRRNTEAFF.

This clonotype was counted a few times. This beta chain is an unintended read in a library built for alpha chains; its size means little. The chain employs TRBV7-6 and TRBJ1-2; D possibly corresponds to TRBD1 (6 bases). There are 14 residues in the CDR3. V was shortened by 1 base and J by 6 bases, with 12 bases between the two germline ends. The germline V gene encodes CDR1 SGHVS and CDR2 FNYEAQ. CDR3 protein: CASSLVSGEDGYTF. For the CDR3, the DNA is TGTGCCAGCAGCTTAGTTTCAGGGGAGGATGGCTACACCTTC.

Concerning this clonotype itself: Because this beta chain is a stray read in a library intended to capture alpha chains, its abundance should not be given much weight. The V gene is TRBV6-2 or TRBV6-3, the J gene TRBJ2-7; tentatively, D is TRBD1 (5 bases). CDR3 length: 13 amino acids. CDR1 is MNHEY, CDR2 SVGEGT, per germline. The V end lost 7 bases, the J end lost 4 bases, and 14 bases lay between the germline ends. The CDR3 is CASKAGPWYEQYF. The CDR3 DNA reads as TGTGCCAGCAAGGCAGGGCCTTGGTACGAGCAGTACTTC.

This clonotype was seen many times. This beta chain was picked up by a library intended for alpha chains and is off target, so its count carries little meaning. V usage is TRBV29-1 and J usage is TRBJ1-1, with 7 bases that match TRBD1. Germline CDR1 is SQVTM and CDR2 is ANQGSEA. With V trimmed by 3 bases and J by 0 bases, 4 bases remained unmatched. CDR3 length: 14 residues. CDR3 DNA: TGCAGCGTTGACAGGGGGTGGGTGAACACTGAAGCTTTCTTT. Its translation: CSVDRGWVNTEAFF.

This clonotype came up many times. This beta chain is a stray sequence in a library constructed for alpha chains; its clone size is not meaningful. The rearrangement uses TRBV20-1 and TRBJ1-4; D uncertain. This CDR3 is built from 15 residues. Germline V lookup: CDR1 DFQATT, CDR2 SNEGSKA (reference sequence). V lost 1 base and J lost 2, with 11 bases in between. CDR3 protein: CSARVRRSTNEKLFF. CDR3 in DNA: TGCAGTGCTAGAGTGCGGCGGTCCACTAATGAAAAACTGTTTTTT.

By its share, this clonotype is large. Within a library made for alpha chains, this beta chain is off target, and its count is uninformative. This sequence joins TRBV7-2 and TRBJ1-5, with 8 bases matching TRBD1. CDR3 length equals 15 residues. Germline V gene lookup returns CDR1 SGHTA and CDR2 FQGNSA. Unmatched junction bases numbered 4, after V lost 1 base and J lost 5 bases. DNA of the CDR3: TGTGCCAGCAGCTTAGGGACAGGGATCGATCAGCCCCAGCATTTT. Its translation: CASSLGTGIDQPQHF.

This clonotype was found many times. The library was designed around alpha chains, so this beta chain is a stray read whose abundance carries little weight. The gene calls are TRBV12-5 and TRBJ1-6; unclear D gene. V gave up 5 bases and J gave up 5 bases, with 10 bases separating them. Germline loops: CDR1 LGHNT, CDR2 FRNRAP. The CDR3 length is 14 residues. The CDR3 DNA sequence: TGTGCTAGTGGTCCAGATTTCAATAATTCACCCCTCCACTTT. Protein product: CASGPDFNNSPLHF.

This clonotype came up many times. This beta chain turned up in a library designed for alpha chains; as an off-target read, its abundance says little. This sequence joins TRBV4-3 and TRBJ1-4; D unclear. The CDR3 is 17 residues long. Germline V CDR1 and CDR2: LGHNA, YSLEER. Trimming left V 0 bases short and J 5 bases short, with 16 bases between. CDR3 protein: CASSQDGPPNWNEKLFF. The CDR3, as DNA: TGCGCCAGCAGCCAAGACGGGCCGCCTAACTGGAATGAAAAACTGTTTTTT.

This clonotype was picked up many times. The size of this beta chain means little, since it is a stray read in a library made for alpha chains. CDR3 protein: CSASPRQGSGELFF. CDR3 nucleotide sequence: TGCAGTGCTAGCCCCCGCCAGGGTAGCGGGGAGCTGTTTTTT. The rearrangement links TRBV20-1 to TRBJ2-2; weak D call: TRBD1 (5 bases). Trimming left V 3 bases short and J 7 bases short, with 15 bases between. The CDR3 length is 14 residues. Germline V gene lookup returns CDR1 DFQATT and CDR2 SNEGSKA (reference sequence).

In its sample, this clonotype was seen many times. The library was built for alpha chains, so this beta chain is an off-target read and its size means little. The V and J genes are TRBV7-9 and TRBJ2-3; 7 bases are shared with TRBD2. J gave up 1 base and V 4 bases, and 8 bases lay outside the gene matches. CDR3 length: 16 amino acids. The germline CDR1 and CDR2 sequences are SEHNR and FQNEAQ (reference sequence). The CDR3 spells CASSSQDRGGTDTQYF. In DNA form, the CDR3 reads TGTGCCAGCAGCTCCCAGGATCGGGGGGGCACAGATACGCAGTATTTT.

This clonotype was observed many times. This beta chain turned up in a library designed for alpha chains; as an off-target read, its abundance says little. The rearrangement uses TRBV9 and TRBJ1-1, with D hard to call. Between the trimmed V and J ends, which lost 0 bases and 0 bases, there was a span of 9 bases. Germline CDR1 SGDLS, CDR2 YYNGEE. The CDR3 has 15 amino acids. The CDR3 sequence: CASSVGKGVNTEAFF. The CDR3 coding sequence is TGTGCCAGCAGCGTAGGCAAGGGAGTGAACACTGAAGCTTTCTTT.

In its sample, this clonotype is medium-sized. Being off target in a library aimed at alpha chains, this beta chain has a size of little meaning. The chain is built from TRBV6-5 and TRBJ1-5; D remains unclear. The CDR3 runs 14 residues. V was cut by 6 bases and J by 5 bases, with 14 bases left in between. CDR1 is MNHEY and CDR2 is SVGAGI in the germline V gene. CDR3 DNA: TGTGCCAGCAGCGCCGAGGGAAAGGATCAGCCCCAGCATTTT. It translates to CASSAEGKDQPQHF.

In its sample, this clonotype ranks as medium-sized. The library was designed around alpha chains, so this beta chain is a stray read whose abundance carries little weight. The rearrangement joins TRBV6-1 to TRBJ1-5; D not certain. CDR1 MNHNS and CDR2 SASEGT come from the germline V gene. This CDR3 is built from 16 residues. V lost 1 base to trimming and J lost 3 bases, with 13 bases between them. The CDR3: CASSEDMGRINQPQHF. In DNA form, the CDR3 reads TGTGCCAGCAGTGAAGATATGGGCAGAATCAATCAGCCCCAGCATTTT.